This T cell receptor beta chain comes out of a study of STAT3 mutations in large granular lymphocyte leukemia. The study, taken as a whole, reports: At least one immunodominant TCR beta clonotype appeared in every T-cell large granular lymphocyte leukemia patient.

Some clones are missing from TCRdb's copy, which holds only in-frame ones; the method was immunoSEQ multiplex PCR. The sample carries roughly 29,000 clones, about 83% recorded once. This clone came up a few times. Its antigen is unidentified. In germline, CDR1 is SSHAT, CDR2 FNYEAQ (reference sequence). The CDR3 consists of 11 residues. The chain employs TRBV7-7 and TRBJ2-3; 8 bases align to TRBD2. The receptor's source is a woman between 50 and 59 years old with T-cell large granular lymphocyte leukemia. Some clones in this sample may be carry-over from other donors' samples. Sequencing was performed on peripheral blood mononuclear cells. The CDR3 loop is CASGSADTQYF. The CDR3 region has the DNA TGTGCGAGCGGGAGTGCAGATACGCAGTATTTT.